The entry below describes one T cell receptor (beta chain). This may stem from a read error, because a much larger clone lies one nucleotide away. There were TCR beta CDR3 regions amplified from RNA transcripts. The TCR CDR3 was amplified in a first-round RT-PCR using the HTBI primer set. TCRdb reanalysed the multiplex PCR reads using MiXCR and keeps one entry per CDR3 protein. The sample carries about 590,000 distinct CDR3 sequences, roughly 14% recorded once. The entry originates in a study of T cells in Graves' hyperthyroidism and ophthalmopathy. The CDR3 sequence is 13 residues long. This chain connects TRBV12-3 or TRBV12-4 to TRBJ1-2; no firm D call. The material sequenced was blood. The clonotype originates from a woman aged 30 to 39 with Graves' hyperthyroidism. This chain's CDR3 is CTSSSATHHGYTF. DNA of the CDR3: TGTACCAGCAGTTCTGCGACACATCATGGCTACACCTTC.